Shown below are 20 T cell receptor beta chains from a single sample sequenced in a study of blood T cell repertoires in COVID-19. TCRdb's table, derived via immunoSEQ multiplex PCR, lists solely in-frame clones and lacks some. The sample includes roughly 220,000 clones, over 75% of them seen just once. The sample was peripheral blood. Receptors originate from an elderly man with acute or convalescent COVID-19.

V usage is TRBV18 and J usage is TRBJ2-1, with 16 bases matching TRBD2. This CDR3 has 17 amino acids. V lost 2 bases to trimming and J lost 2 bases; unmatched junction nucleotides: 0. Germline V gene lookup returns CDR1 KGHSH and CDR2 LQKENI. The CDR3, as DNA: TGTGCCAGCTCACCAGGGACTAGCGGGAGGGCCTACAATGAGCAGTTCTTC. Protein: CASSPGTSGRAYNEQFF.

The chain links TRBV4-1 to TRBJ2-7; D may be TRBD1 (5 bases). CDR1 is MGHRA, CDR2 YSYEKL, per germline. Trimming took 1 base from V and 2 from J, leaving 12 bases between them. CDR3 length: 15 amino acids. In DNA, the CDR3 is TGCGCCAGCAGCCAAGCTGCGCGGACACCCTACGAGCAGTACTTC. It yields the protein CASSQAARTPYEQYF.

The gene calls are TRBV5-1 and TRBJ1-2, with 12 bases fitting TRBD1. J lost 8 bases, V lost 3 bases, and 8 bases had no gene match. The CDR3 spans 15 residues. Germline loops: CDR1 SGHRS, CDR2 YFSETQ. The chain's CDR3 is CASSSSGTGGGGYTF. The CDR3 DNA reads TGCGCCAGCAGCTCCTCCGGGACAGGGGGCGGGGGCTACACCTTC.

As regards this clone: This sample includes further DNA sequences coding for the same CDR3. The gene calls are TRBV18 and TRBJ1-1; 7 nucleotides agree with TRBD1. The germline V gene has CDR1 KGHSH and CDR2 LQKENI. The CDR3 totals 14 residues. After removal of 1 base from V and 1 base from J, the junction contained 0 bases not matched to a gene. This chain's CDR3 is CASSPQGANTEAFF. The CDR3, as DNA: TGTGCCAGCTCACCACAGGGGGCGAACACTGAAGCTTTCTTT.

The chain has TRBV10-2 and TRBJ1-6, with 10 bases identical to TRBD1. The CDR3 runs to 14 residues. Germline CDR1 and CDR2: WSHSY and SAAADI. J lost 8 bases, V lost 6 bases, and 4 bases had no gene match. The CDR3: CASSGTGDDSPLHF. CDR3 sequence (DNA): TGCGCCAGCAGCGGGACAGGGGATGATTCACCCCTCCACTTT.

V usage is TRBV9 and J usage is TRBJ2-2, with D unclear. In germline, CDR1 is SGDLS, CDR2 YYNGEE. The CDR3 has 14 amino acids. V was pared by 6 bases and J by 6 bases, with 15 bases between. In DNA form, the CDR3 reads TGTGCCAGCACAGGCGAACCCTTTTCCGGGGAGCTGTTTTTT. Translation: CASTGEPFSGELFF.

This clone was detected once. The CDR3 loop reads CASSLARAGDAETQYF. CDR3 DNA sequence: TGTGCCAGCAGCTTAGCGCGAGCGGGCGATGCGGAGACCCAGTACTTC. This chain connects TRBV7-2 to TRBJ2-5, with D perhaps TRBD2 (6 bases). Germline values: CDR1 SGHTA, CDR2 FQGNSA. Trimming took off 0 bases at V and 5 bases at J, with 16 bases between the two ends. The CDR3 runs to 16 residues.

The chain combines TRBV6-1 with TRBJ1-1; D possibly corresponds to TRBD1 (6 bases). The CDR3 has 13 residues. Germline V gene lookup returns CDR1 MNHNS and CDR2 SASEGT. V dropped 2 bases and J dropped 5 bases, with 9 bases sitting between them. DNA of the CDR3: TGTGCCAGCAGTGAACAGGGGCGAACTGAAGCTTTCTTT. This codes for CASSEQGRTEAFF.

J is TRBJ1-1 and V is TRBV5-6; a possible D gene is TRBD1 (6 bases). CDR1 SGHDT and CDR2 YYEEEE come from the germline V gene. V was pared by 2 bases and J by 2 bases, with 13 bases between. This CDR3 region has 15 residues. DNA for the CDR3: TGTGCCAGCAGCTTCGCGGGGGCGGGAAACACTGAAGCTTTCTTT. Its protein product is CASSFAGAGNTEAFF.

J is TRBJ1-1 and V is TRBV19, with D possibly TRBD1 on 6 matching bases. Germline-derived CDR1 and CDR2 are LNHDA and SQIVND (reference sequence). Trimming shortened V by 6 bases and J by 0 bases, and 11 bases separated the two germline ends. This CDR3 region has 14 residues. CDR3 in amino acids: CASSRGWVNTEAFF. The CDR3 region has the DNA TGTGCCAGTAGCAGGGGATGGGTGAACACTGAAGCTTTCTTT. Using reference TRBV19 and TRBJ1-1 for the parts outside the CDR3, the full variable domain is DGGITQSPKYLFRKEGQNVTLSCEQNLNHDAMYWYRQDPGQGLRLIYYSQIVNDFQKGDIAEGYSVSREKKESFPLTVTSAQKNPTAFYLCASSRGWVNTEAFFGQGTRLTVV.

DNA of the CDR3: TGTGCCACCAGTGCCGTGACAGGGGGGCAGTTCTTC. It codes for CATSAVTGGQFF. V is TRBV24-1 and J is TRBJ2-1, with 9 bases that match TRBD1. V shed 5 bases, J shed 12 bases, and the junction held 4 bases outside the gene matches. CDR3 size: 12 residues. Germline V gives CDR1 KGHDR, CDR2 SFDVKD.

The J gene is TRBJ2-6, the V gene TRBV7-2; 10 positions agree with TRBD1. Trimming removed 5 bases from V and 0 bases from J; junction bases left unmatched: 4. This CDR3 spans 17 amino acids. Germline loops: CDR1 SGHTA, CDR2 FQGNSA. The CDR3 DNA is TGTGCCAGCAGCAGCCGGGACAGGGGCTCTGGGGCCAACGTCCTGACTTTC. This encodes CASSSRDRGSGANVLTF.

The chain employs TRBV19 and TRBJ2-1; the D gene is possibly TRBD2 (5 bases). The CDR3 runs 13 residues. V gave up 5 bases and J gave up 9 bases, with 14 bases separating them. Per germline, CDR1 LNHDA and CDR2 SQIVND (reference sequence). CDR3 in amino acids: CASSYSSEGEQFF. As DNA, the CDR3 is TGTGCCAGTAGTTACAGTTCCGAGGGTGAGCAGTTCTTC. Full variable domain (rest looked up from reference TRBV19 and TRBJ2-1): DGGITQSPKYLFRKEGQNVTLSCEQNLNHDAMYWYRQDPGQGLRLIYYSQIVNDFQKGDIAEGYSVSREKKESFPLTVTSAQKNPTAFYLCASSYSSEGEQFFGPGTRLTVL.

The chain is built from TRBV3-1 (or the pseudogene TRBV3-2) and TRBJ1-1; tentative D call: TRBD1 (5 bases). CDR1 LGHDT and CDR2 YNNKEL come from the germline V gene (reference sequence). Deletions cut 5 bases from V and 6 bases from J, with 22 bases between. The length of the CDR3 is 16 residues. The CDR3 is CASSRPSSVSGAEAFF. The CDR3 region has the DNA TGTGCCAGCAGCAGACCCTCCAGCGTATCGGGGGCTGAAGCTTTCTTT.

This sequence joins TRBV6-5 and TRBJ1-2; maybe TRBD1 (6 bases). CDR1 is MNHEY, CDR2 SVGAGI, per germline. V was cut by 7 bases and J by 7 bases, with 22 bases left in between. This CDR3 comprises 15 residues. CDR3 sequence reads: CASNPSSQGWVGYTF. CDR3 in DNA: TGTGCCAGCAATCCCTCGTCACAGGGATGGGTTGGCTACACCTTC.

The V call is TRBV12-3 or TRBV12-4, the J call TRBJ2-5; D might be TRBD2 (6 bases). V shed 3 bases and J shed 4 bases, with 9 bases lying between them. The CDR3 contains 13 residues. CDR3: CASSLRGGETQYF. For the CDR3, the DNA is TGTGCCAGCAGTTTGAGGGGAGGAGAGACCCAGTACTTC.

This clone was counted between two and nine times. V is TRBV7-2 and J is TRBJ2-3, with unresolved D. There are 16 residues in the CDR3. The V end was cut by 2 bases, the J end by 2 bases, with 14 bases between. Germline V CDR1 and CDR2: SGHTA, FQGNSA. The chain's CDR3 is CASSLRVISNTDTQYF. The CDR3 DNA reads TGTGCCAGCAGCTTAAGAGTGATATCTAACACAGATACGCAGTATTTT.

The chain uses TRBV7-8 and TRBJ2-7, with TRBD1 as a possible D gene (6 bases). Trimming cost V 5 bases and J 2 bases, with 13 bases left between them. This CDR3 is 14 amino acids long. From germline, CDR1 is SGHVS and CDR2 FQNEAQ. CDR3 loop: CASSPQQGPYEQYV. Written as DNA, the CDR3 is TGTGCCAGCAGCCCCCAACAGGGCCCCTACGAGCAGTACGTC.

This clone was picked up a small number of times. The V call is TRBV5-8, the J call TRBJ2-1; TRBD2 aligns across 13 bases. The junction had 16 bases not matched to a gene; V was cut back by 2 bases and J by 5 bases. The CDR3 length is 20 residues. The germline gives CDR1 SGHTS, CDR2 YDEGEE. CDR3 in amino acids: CASSFVLQPGLAGHNNEQFF. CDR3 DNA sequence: TGTGCCAGCAGCTTTGTACTCCAGCCGGGACTAGCGGGACACAACAATGAGCAGTTCTTC.

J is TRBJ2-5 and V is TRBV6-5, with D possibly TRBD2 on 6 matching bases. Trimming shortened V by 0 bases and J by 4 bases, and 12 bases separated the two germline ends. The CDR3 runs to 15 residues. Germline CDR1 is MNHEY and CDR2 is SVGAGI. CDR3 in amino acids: CASSYSRAGRETQYF. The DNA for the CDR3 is TGTGCCAGCAGTTACTCCAGAGCGGGTAGAGAGACCCAGTACTTC.